The next 30 T cell receptor beta chains were all read from a single sample in a study of T cell responses to AZD1222 COVID-19 vaccine. Assay: immunoSEQ multiplex PCR; the TCRdb copy retains only in-frame clones and omits some. The sample lists approximately 140,000 clones, more than 80% seen once, with under 4% in the top ten. The specimen was peripheral blood, collected 28 days after the second AZD1222 dose. These TCRs come from an adult who received the AZD1222 COVID-19 vaccine.

J is TRBJ1-2 and V is TRBV19; D ambiguous. The V end was cut by 6 bases, the J end by 3 bases, with 17 bases between. The CDR3 totals 15 residues. The germline V gene encodes CDR1 LNHDA and CDR2 SQIVND (reference sequence). This chain's CDR3 is CASRPFFGSHYGYTF. The CDR3 bases are TGTGCCAGTAGGCCCTTTTTTGGCAGCCACTATGGCTACACCTTC.

The chain uses TRBV27 and TRBJ2-1; D is undetermined. The V and J ends lost 2 bases and 0 bases respectively, with 11 bases between them. This CDR3 contains 16 residues. Germline V lookup: CDR1 MNHEY, CDR2 SMNVEV (reference sequence). The CDR3 sequence: CASSLDLGSSYNEQFF. The CDR3, as DNA: TGTGCCAGCAGTTTAGACTTGGGTAGCTCCTACAATGAGCAGTTCTTC.

This clone was seen once. The rearrangement uses TRBV7-9 and TRBJ2-3, with D uncertain. V was cut by 5 bases and J by 4 bases, with 16 bases left in between. This CDR3 contains 15 residues. Germline V gene lookup returns CDR1 SEHNR and CDR2 FQNEAQ (reference sequence). CDR3 sequence (DNA): TGTGCCAGCAGCCCAAGACGTGTGGGTGCAGATACGCAGTATTTT. It is translated as CASSPRRVGADTQYF.

The rearrangement uses TRBV18 and TRBJ2-5, with D maybe TRBD1 (6 bases). Trimming pared 6 bases from V and 4 bases from J, leaving 9 bases between. This CDR3 region has 12 residues. The germline gives CDR1 KGHSH, CDR2 LQKENI. The CDR3 here is CASSGTSETQYF. As DNA, the CDR3 is TGTGCCAGCTCGGGGACATCAGAGACCCAGTACTTC.

The CDR3 DNA reads TGCGCCAGCAGCCAAGATCGGGGGGAGCAGTACTTC. It is translated as CASSQDRGEQYF. The chain couples TRBV4-1 to TRBJ2-7; D possibly corresponds to TRBD2 (6 bases). This CDR3 region has 12 residues. V was shortened by 0 bases and J by 7 bases, with 7 bases between the two germline ends. CDR1 MGHRA and CDR2 YSYEKL come from the germline V gene.

The chain carries TRBV19 and TRBJ2-1; D unresolved. V was pared by 5 bases and J by 7 bases, with 21 bases between. This CDR3 is 16 amino acids long. Germline V lookup: CDR1 LNHDA, CDR2 SQIVND (reference sequence). The CDR3 DNA reads TGTGCCAGTAGTGTACGACAAGACCACCTTGGGAATGAGCAGTTCTTC. It yields the protein CASSVRQDHLGNEQFF.

The J gene is TRBJ2-7, the V gene TRBV19; 8 nucleotides line up with TRBD2. The CDR3 contains 16 residues. The V gene's germline CDR1 is LNHDA and CDR2 SQIVND (reference sequence). Trimming at V came to 4 bases and at J to 3 bases, leaving 11 bases not matched to a gene. CDR3: CASSTVPGLVLYEQYF. DNA for the CDR3: TGTGCCAGTAGTACAGTCCCGGGACTAGTCCTCTACGAGCAGTACTTC.

The chain has TRBV2 and TRBJ1-1; D is ambiguous. The V end was cut by 6 bases, the J end by 1 base, with 12 bases between. The CDR3 extends over 14 amino acids. CDR1 and CDR2 from the germline V gene are SNHLY and FYNNEI. CDR3 in amino acids: CASRAWETNTEAFF. DNA for the CDR3: TGTGCCAGCAGGGCGTGGGAGACGAACACTGAAGCTTTCTTT.

The chain links TRBV14 to TRBJ2-5, with 9 bases fitting TRBD2. Germline CDR1 SGHDN, CDR2 FVKESK. This CDR3 is built from 17 residues. After removal of 3 bases from V and 0 bases from J, the junction contained 8 bases not matched to a gene. CDR3: CASSHGLTSGYQETQYF. The CDR3 region has the DNA TGTGCCAGCAGCCACGGTCTGACTAGCGGATACCAAGAGACCCAGTACTTC.

This chain joins TRBV7-8 and TRBJ1-2; D ambiguous. Trimming removed 0 bases from V and 0 bases from J, with 8 bases in between. Germline V gene lookup returns CDR1 SGHVS and CDR2 FQNEAQ. The CDR3 contains 15 residues. This chain's CDR3 is CASSLAGYPNYGYTF. The DNA of the CDR3 is TGTGCCAGCAGCTTAGCGGGGTACCCTAACTATGGCTACACCTTC. Based on the CDR3 plus reference TRBV7-8 and TRBJ1-2, the full variable domain is GAGVSQSPRYKVAKRGQDVALRCDPISGHVSLFWYQQALGQGPEFLTYFQNEAQLDKSGLPSDRFFAERPEGSVSTLKIQRTQQEDSAVYLCASSLAGYPNYGYTFGSGTRLTVV.

This clone was recorded a few times. This chain connects TRBV19 to TRBJ2-1; TRBD2 aligns across 13 bases. This CDR3 spans 17 amino acids. V lost 3 bases to trimming and J lost 7 bases; unmatched junction nucleotides: 9. Germline values: CDR1 LNHDA, CDR2 SQIVND (reference sequence). The CDR3 DNA follows: TGTGCCAGTAGTATCGGACTACTAGCGGGAGGGGGAAATGAGCAGTTCTTC. It translates to CASSIGLLAGGGNEQFF.

The chain uses TRBV19 and TRBJ1-5; 9 positions agree with TRBD1. Germline V gene sequence: CDR1 LNHDA, CDR2 SQIVND (reference sequence). V shed 6 bases, J shed 4 bases, and the junction held 1 base outside the gene matches. The CDR3 runs to 13 residues. The CDR3 DNA sequence: TGTGCCAGTAGGGACAGGGGTAATCAGCCCCAGCATTTT. This codes for CASRDRGNQPQHF. Variable domain in full (rest from reference TRBV19 and TRBJ1-5): DGGITQSPKYLFRKEGQNVTLSCEQNLNHDAMYWYRQDPGQGLRLIYYSQIVNDFQKGDIAEGYSVSREKKESFPLTVTSAQKNPTAFYLCASRDRGNQPQHFGDGTRLSIL.

The chain employs TRBV7-9 and TRBJ2-7; either TRBD1 or TRBD2 may fit D (5 bases each). Germline CDR1 reads SEHNR; CDR2 reads FQNEAQ (reference sequence). CDR3 size: 12 residues. Trimming pared 6 bases from V and 1 base from J, leaving 7 bases between. The CDR3 nucleotides are TGTGCCAGCAGGGGGGAATCCTACGAGCAGTACTTC. It encodes CASRGESYEQYF.

The chain recombines TRBV6-5 with TRBJ2-1; 8 nucleotides agree with TRBD2. Germline V gene data show CDR1 as MNHEY and CDR2 as SVGAGI. The CDR3 is made up of 15 amino acids. Losses at the gene ends were 6 bases for V and 4 bases for J; bases not matched to a gene: 8. The CDR3 reads CASRMAGGVYNEQFF. In DNA, the CDR3 is TGTGCCAGCAGAATGGCGGGAGGAGTTTACAATGAGCAGTTCTTC.

The J gene is TRBJ2-3, the V gene TRBV4-1; D remains ambiguous. V was cut by 0 bases and J by 2 bases, with 9 bases left in between. Germline V gene data show CDR1 as MGHRA and CDR2 as YSYEKL. The CDR3 contains 15 residues. The CDR3 region is CASSQDRIPTDTQYF. CDR3 nucleotides: TGCGCCAGCAGCCAAGATCGGATACCCACAGATACGCAGTATTTT.

The rearrangement uses TRBV9 and TRBJ2-7; D is possibly TRBD2 (6 bases). In germline, CDR1 is SGDLS, CDR2 YYNGEE. This CDR3 contains 16 residues. Trimming pared 0 bases from V and 2 bases from J, leaving 15 bases between. The CDR3 DNA follows: TGTGCCAGCAGCGTAGATACCGGCAGGGAGGCCTACGAGCAGTACTTC. Amino acids: CASSVDTGREAYEQYF.

The rearrangement links TRBV27 to TRBJ2-7; 10 positions agree with TRBD2. Germline V gene sequence: CDR1 MNHEY, CDR2 SMNVEV (reference sequence). This CDR3 region has 14 residues. With 2 bases clipped from V and 7 bases from J, the junction kept 5 bases outside the gene matches. CDR3 region: CASSLSGRAGEQYF. The DNA of the CDR3 is TGTGCCAGCAGTTTAAGCGGGAGGGCCGGGGAGCAGTACTTC.

This clone was seen only once. This chain links TRBV19 with TRBJ2-1; TRBD1 matches 8 bases. V shed 1 base, J shed 14 bases, and the junction held 10 bases outside the gene matches. There are 14 residues in the CDR3. From germline, CDR1 is LNHDA and CDR2 SQIVND (reference sequence). CDR3: CASSIGVQGVREFF. The CDR3 DNA reads as TGTGCCAGTAGTATAGGCGTACAGGGGGTAAGGGAGTTCTTC.

This chain joins TRBV5-1 and TRBJ1-1; D is perhaps TRBD1 (5 bases). The CDR3 runs 16 residues. V shed 4 bases and J shed 0 bases, with 16 bases lying between them. CDR1 SGHRS and CDR2 YFSETQ come from the germline V gene. The CDR3 bases are TGCGCCAGCAGCACCGGACATTCCCCCATGAACACTGAAGCTTTCTTT. Protein: CASSTGHSPMNTEAFF. Drawing the rest from reference TRBV5-1 and TRBJ1-1, the complete variable domain is KAGVTQTPRYLIKTRGQQVTLSCSPISGHRSVSWYQQTPGQGLQFLFEYFSETQRNKGNFPGRFSGRQFSNSRSEMNVSTLELGDSALYLCASSTGHSPMNTEAFFGQGTRLTVV.

The chain couples TRBV27 to TRBJ1-1, with D possibly TRBD1 on 6 matching bases. With 6 bases removed from V and 3 bases from J, the gap between germline ends came to 11 bases. The CDR3 has 13 residues. Per the germline V gene, CDR1 is MNHEY and CDR2 is SMNVEV (reference sequence). CDR3 bases: TGTGCCAGCAGCGTAGGGGGAGACACTGAAGCTTTCTTT. Translated, it gives CASSVGGDTEAFF.

This sequence joins TRBV5-1 and TRBJ1-2; D is possibly TRBD1 (5 bases). The germline V gene encodes CDR1 SGHRS and CDR2 YFSETQ. The CDR3 is 14 amino acids. Trimming left V 2 bases short and J 4 bases short, with 12 bases between. CDR3 sequence: CASSFGGTSYGYTF. The CDR3 nucleotides are TGCGCCAGCAGCTTCGGCGGGACGTCCTATGGCTACACCTTC.

In its sample, this clone was seen a few times. The rearrangement joins TRBV27 to TRBJ1-1; D is possibly TRBD1 (6 bases). Per germline, CDR1 MNHEY and CDR2 SMNVEV (reference sequence). The V and J ends lost 5 bases and 4 bases respectively, with 14 bases between them. This CDR3 region has 14 residues. CDR3 in DNA: TGTGCCAGCAGTATAACAGGGCCGGTCACTGAAGCTTTCTTT. It is translated as CASSITGPVTEAFF.

The V and J genes are TRBV5-5 and TRBJ2-1; perhaps TRBD2 as D (5 bases). V was shortened by 3 bases and J by 3 bases, with 7 bases between the two germline ends. Germline lookup yields CDR1 SGHKS and CDR2 YYEKEE (reference sequence). The CDR3 contains 13 residues. The CDR3 sequence: CASSSGVYNEQFF. CDR3 nucleotides: TGTGCCAGCAGCTCCGGGGTCTACAATGAGCAGTTCTTC.

The chain uses TRBV5-1 and TRBJ1-1; tentative D call: TRBD1 (5 bases). Germline V gene sequence: CDR1 SGHRS, CDR2 YFSETQ. V was pared by 4 bases and J by 6 bases, with 19 bases between. The CDR3 spans 15 residues. The CDR3 DNA is TGCGCCAGCAGCCTGGAGGGGCCCGGGAGGGCTGAAGCTTTCTTT. It translates to CASSLEGPGRAEAFF.

The chain uses TRBV19 and TRBJ1-2; possibly TRBD1 for D (6 bases). Per the germline V gene, CDR1 is LNHDA and CDR2 is SQIVND (reference sequence). The CDR3 runs to 15 residues. V gave up 5 bases and J gave up 4 bases, with 17 bases separating them. CDR3 amino acids: CASSVLGAASYGYTF. The CDR3 DNA reads TGTGCCAGTAGTGTTTTGGGGGCAGCTAGCTATGGCTACACCTTC.

The chain employs TRBV7-2 and TRBJ2-7; TRBD1 might be the D (6 bases). V shed 4 bases and J shed 3 bases, with 22 bases lying between them. From germline, CDR1 is SGHTA and CDR2 FQGNSA. The CDR3 runs 17 residues. CDR3 DNA: TGTGCCAGCAGCTCCGCCCCAGGGGCGGGCGGCTTCTACGAGCAGTACTTC. It specifies CASSSAPGAGGFYEQYF.

V and J are TRBV11-1 and TRBJ1-1; the D is unclear. This CDR3 is 14 amino acids long. V gave up 5 bases and J gave up 10 bases, with 20 bases separating them. Germline-derived CDR1 and CDR2 are SGHAT and FQDESV (reference sequence). The CDR3 protein is CASSASTGPGLAFF. CDR3 DNA sequence: TGTGCCAGCAGCGCGAGCACCGGGCCTGGTCTAGCTTTCTTT.

This clone was recorded a few times. V gene TRBV29-1 combines with J gene TRBJ1-2, with 7 positions matching TRBD1. The length of the CDR3 is 14 residues. V lost 5 bases to trimming and J lost 5 bases; unmatched junction nucleotides: 11. Looked up from germline, CDR1 is SQVTM and CDR2 is ANQGSEA. The chain's CDR3 is CSVTHLDRVYGYTF. DNA of the CDR3: TGCAGCGTTACTCACCTAGACAGGGTTTATGGCTACACCTTC.

The chain is built from TRBV29-1 and TRBJ1-1, with 7 nucleotides matching TRBD1. This CDR3 contains 14 residues. Germline V gene sequence: CDR1 SQVTM, CDR2 ANQGSEA. After removal of 7 bases from V and 5 bases from J, the junction contained 13 bases not matched to a gene. Here the CDR3 DNA reads TGCAGCGCAATTACCGACAGGGCCAGGACTGAAGCTTTCTTT. This translates into CSAITDRARTEAFF.

This clone turned up a few times. The DNA for the CDR3 is TGTGCCAGCAGCTTAGCGCATCAGGGACGTGCCACCGGGGAGCTGTTTTTT. This gives the protein CASSLAHQGRATGELFF. The rearrangement links TRBV7-9 to TRBJ2-2, with D tentatively TRBD1 or TRBD2 (5 bases each). Trimming took 0 bases from V and 4 from J, leaving 15 bases between them. This CDR3 comprises 17 residues. Germline-derived CDR1 and CDR2 are SEHNR and FQNEAQ (reference sequence).